Below, 31 T cell receptor beta chains from the same sample are listed, as sequenced in a study of blood T cell repertoires in COVID-19. Generated by immunoSEQ multiplex PCR, the TCRdb table keeps only in-frame clones and is missing some. The sample has around 69,000 clones; roughly 79% are singletons. The specimen sequenced was peripheral blood. Receptors were obtained from a woman in her 70s with acute or convalescent COVID-19.

The chain is built from TRBV11-2 and TRBJ1-3; 10 bases fit TRBD1. Losses at the gene ends were 0 bases for V and 2 bases for J; bases not matched to a gene: 1. The CDR3 loop spans 16 amino acids. The germline gives CDR1 SGHAT, CDR2 FQNNGV. This CDR3 is CASSLEGTGAGNTIYF. In DNA form, the CDR3 reads TGTGCCAGCAGCTTAGAGGGGACAGGGGCTGGAAACACCATATATTTT.

About this clone: Since no conserved phenylalanine or tryptophan closes the CDR3, a read error is the likely cause. Because the CDR3's place on the DNA is in doubt, the DNA is left out and the CDR3 is given as listed by TCRdb. CDR3 residues: CASSRRWTAPSL. V is TRBV5-6 and J is TRBJ1-1; the listed D gene, TRBD1, was not tested against the DNA. The length of the CDR3 is 12 amino acids, counting both ends. Germline V gene lookup returns CDR1 SGHDT and CDR2 YYEEEE.

The rearrangement joins TRBV5-1 to TRBJ2-2; D not resolved. This CDR3 region has 16 residues. Trimming pared 0 bases from V and 4 bases from J, leaving 13 bases between. Germline loops: CDR1 SGHRS, CDR2 YFSETQ. The CDR3 here is CASSLAGNSFTGELFF. The CDR3 nucleotides are TGCGCCAGCAGCTTGGCAGGAAACTCTTTCACCGGGGAGCTGTTTTTT.

The chain has TRBV28 and TRBJ2-7; D ambiguous. Germline V gives CDR1 MDHEN, CDR2 SYDVKM. CDR3 size: 12 residues. Trimming removed 5 bases at V and 1 base at J, with 6 bases between. CDR3 amino acids: CASSIQSYEQYF. The CDR3 DNA is TGTGCCAGCAGTATTCAGTCCTACGAGCAGTACTTC.

The chain has TRBV2 and TRBJ2-1; TRBD1 matches 12 bases. The CDR3 consists of 14 residues. Unmatched junction bases numbered 3, after V lost 5 bases and J lost 7 bases. CDR1 is SNHLY, CDR2 FYNNEI, per germline. The CDR3 DNA follows: TGTGCCAGCAGTCGGGACAGGGGGCCGAATGAGCAGTTCTTC. Translation gives CASSRDRGPNEQFF.

Remarks on this clone: This CDR3 is also generated by other DNA sequences in the sample. The gene calls are TRBV6-5 and TRBJ1-5; 7 nucleotides line up with TRBD1. CDR3 length: 13 residues. With V trimmed by 6 bases and J by 7 bases, 6 bases remained unmatched. The V gene's germline CDR1 is MNHEY and CDR2 SVGAGI. CDR3 sequence reads: CASSRQGGQPQHF. For the CDR3, the DNA is TGTGCCAGCAGCCGACAGGGAGGACAGCCCCAGCATTTT.

The chain couples TRBV20-1 to TRBJ1-2; 9 bases are shared with TRBD1. CDR1 and CDR2 (germline): DFQATT, SNEGSKA (reference sequence). V shed 3 bases and J 3 bases; nucleotides not matched to a gene: 11. CDR3 size: 16 residues. The CDR3 DNA reads as TGCAGTGCTAGTTCCCCTAGGACAGGGGAAGACTATGGCTACACCTTC. It codes for CSASSPRTGEDYGYTF.

This clone was picked up a small number of times. The chain links TRBV2 to TRBJ1-5; D might be TRBD1 (5 bases). Germline CDR1 reads SNHLY; CDR2 reads FYNNEI. The V and J ends lost 10 bases and 0 bases respectively, with 13 bases between them. This CDR3 contains 14 residues. The CDR3 DNA is TGTGCCACTGGGGCCCCATATAGCAATCAGCCCCAGCATTTT. Its translation is CATGAPYSNQPQHF. The full variable domain, in which reference TRBV2 and TRBJ1-5 provide the parts outside the CDR3, is EPEVTQTPSHQVTQMGQEVILRCVPISNHLYFYWYRQILGQKVEFLVSFYNNEISEKSEIFDDQFSVERPDGSNFTLKIRSTKLEDSAMYFCATGAPYSNQPQHFGDGTRLSIL.

The rearrangement uses TRBV7-9 and TRBJ1-3; TRBD1 might be the D (5 bases). V lost 3 bases, J lost 3 bases, and 15 bases lay in between. Per the germline V gene, CDR1 is SEHNR and CDR2 is FQNEAQ (reference sequence). The CDR3 extends over 16 amino acids. DNA of the CDR3: TGTGCCAGCAGCTTGGCTGGGGGGAGAAGTGGAAACACCATATATTTT. Amino acid sequence: CASSLAGGRSGNTIYF.

V and J are TRBV11-2 and TRBJ2-7; the match to TRBD2 covers 11 bases. This CDR3 spans 18 amino acids. With 4 bases clipped from V and 4 bases from J, the junction kept 15 bases outside the gene matches. CDR1 and CDR2 (germline): SGHAT, FQNNGV. The CDR3 DNA is TGTGCCAGCAGCTCCCGACCTTTTCTAGCGGGAGGTCGGTACGAGCAGTACTTC. Its protein is CASSSRPFLAGGRYEQYF.

The CDR3 bases are TGTGCCAGCAGTGGGGACAGGTATGGCTACACCTTC. Its translation: CASSGDRYGYTF. This chain joins TRBV2 and TRBJ1-2, with 8 bases identical to TRBD1. This CDR3 contains 12 residues. V was pared by 4 bases and J by 5 bases, with 0 bases of the junction left unmatched. The germline CDR1 and CDR2 sequences are SNHLY and FYNNEI. The variable domain in full, completed from reference TRBV2 and TRBJ1-2, reads EPEVTQTPSHQVTQMGQEVILRCVPISNHLYFYWYRQILGQKVEFLVSFYNNEISEKSEIFDDQFSVERPDGSNFTLKIRSTKLEDSAMYFCASSGDRYGYTFGSGTRLTVV.

The genes are TRBV30 and TRBJ2-7, with 11 bases identical to TRBD2. CDR1 and CDR2 from the germline V gene are GTSNPN and SVGIG (reference sequence). Trimming took 4 bases from V and 7 from J; bases not matched to a gene: 9. This CDR3 spans 14 amino acids. The CDR3 region is CAWTSGRTNREQYF. CDR3 bases: TGTGCCTGGACTAGCGGGAGGACCAATAGGGAGCAGTACTTC. The variable domain in full, completed from reference TRBV30 and TRBJ2-7, reads SQTIHQWPATLVQPVGSPLSLECTVEGTSNPNLYWYRQAAGRGLQLLFYSVGIGQISSEVPQNLSASRPQDRQFILSSKKLLLSDSGFYLCAWTSGRTNREQYFGPGTRLTVT.

The chain is built from TRBV9 and TRBJ2-1, with D maybe TRBD2 (5 bases). Between the trimmed V and J ends, which lost 3 bases and 0 bases, there was a span of 10 bases. The germline CDR1 and CDR2 sequences are SGDLS and YYNGEE. This CDR3 is built from 15 residues. The CDR3: CASSAPGSSYNEQFF. As DNA, the CDR3 is TGTGCCAGCAGCGCCCCGGGGAGCTCCTACAATGAGCAGTTCTTC.

This chain links TRBV3-1 (or the pseudogene TRBV3-2) with TRBJ1-1, with D uncertain. The CDR3 length is 15 residues. Germline assignment: CDR1 LGHDT and CDR2 YNNKEL (reference sequence). The V end was cut by 5 bases, the J end by 0 bases, with 13 bases between. CDR3 sequence: CASSSGAVLNTEAFF. In DNA form, the CDR3 reads TGTGCCAGCAGCTCCGGCGCGGTTTTGAACACTGAAGCTTTCTTT.

The gene calls are TRBV7-6 and TRBJ2-2; 8 bases map to TRBD1. The CDR3 sequence is 16 residues long. J gave up 1 base and V 4 bases, and 5 bases lay outside the gene matches. Germline CDR1 is SGHVS and CDR2 is FNYEAQ. CDR3 in DNA: TGTGCCAGCAGCTCACGACAGGGGCTGAACACCGGGGAGCTGTTTTTT. Translation gives CASSSRQGLNTGELFF.

J is TRBJ1-2 and V is TRBV28; D may be TRBD1 (5 bases). There are 16 residues in the CDR3. Trimming left V 2 bases short and J 2 bases short, with 15 bases between. CDR1 and CDR2 (germline): MDHEN, SYDVKM. In DNA, the CDR3 is TGTGCCAGCAGTTTAGGAACCAACCAGGGCAACTATGGCTACACCTTC. This translates into CASSLGTNQGNYGYTF.

V and J are TRBV7-9 and TRBJ2-1, with 13 bases aligning to TRBD2. V lost 5 bases to trimming and J lost 3 bases; unmatched junction nucleotides: 4. The CDR3 covers 16 residues. Germline V gene data show CDR1 as SEHNR and CDR2 as FQNEAQ (reference sequence). The CDR3 DNA sequence: TGTGCCAGCAGCCAAAGGACTAGCGGGAGCTACAATGAGCAGTTCTTC. Residues: CASSQRTSGSYNEQFF.

This clone was seen once. The chain couples TRBV7-9 to TRBJ1-5; D is unresolved. Germline CDR1 and CDR2: SEHNR and FQNEAQ (reference sequence). The CDR3 runs 14 residues. Trimming removed 4 bases at V and 0 bases at J, with 7 bases between. CDR3 nucleotide sequence: TGTGCCAGCAGCTCCGACACTAGCAATCAGCCCCAGCATTTT. It codes for CASSSDTSNQPQHF.

This chain's CDR3 is CASSQDLQGAHYGYTF. The CDR3 region has the DNA TGTGCCAGCAGCCAAGACCTACAGGGGGCGCACTATGGCTACACCTTC. The chain couples TRBV4-2 to TRBJ1-2, with 9 bases fitting TRBD1. The V gene end was trimmed by 0 bases and the J gene end by 3 bases; junction bases not matched to a gene: 5. Germline V CDR1 and CDR2: LGHNA, YNFKEQ. This CDR3 has 16 residues.

This chain joins TRBV5-6 and TRBJ1-5; 7 nucleotides agree with TRBD1. V gave up 2 bases and J gave up 9 bases; unmatched junction bases: 8. Germline lookup yields CDR1 SGHDT and CDR2 YYEEEE. CDR3 length: 14 residues. CDR3 region: CASSFRGVSPPQHF. The DNA for the CDR3 is TGTGCCAGCAGCTTCAGGGGGGTCAGCCCGCCCCAGCATTTT.

J is TRBJ2-1 and V is TRBV9; 10 bases agree with TRBD2. The CDR3 contains 18 residues. Germline V gene lookup returns CDR1 SGDLS and CDR2 YYNGEE. Trimming removed 0 bases from V and 4 bases from J; junction bases left unmatched: 10. The CDR3 DNA reads TGTGCCAGCAGCGTAGCTTCTTCGGGACTAGCGACATACAATGAGCAGTTCTTC. It specifies CASSVASSGLATYNEQFF.

The V gene is TRBV30, the J gene TRBJ2-3, with 8 nucleotides matching TRBD2. Trimming removed 5 bases from V and 0 bases from J; junction bases left unmatched: 7. The CDR3 contains 15 residues. Germline assignment: CDR1 GTSNPN and CDR2 SVGIG (reference sequence). The CDR3 sequence: CAWDIAGLSTDTQYF. The CDR3 DNA sequence: TGTGCCTGGGATATAGCGGGGTTGAGCACAGATACGCAGTATTTT. The full variable domain, in which reference TRBV30 and TRBJ2-3 provide the parts outside the CDR3, is SQTIHQWPATLVQPVGSPLSLECTVEGTSNPNLYWYRQAAGRGLQLLFYSVGIGQISSEVPQNLSASRPQDRQFILSSKKLLLSDSGFYLCAWDIAGLSTDTQYFGPGTRLTVL.

The CDR3 protein is CASSLSSRGRFEAFF. CDR3 nucleotides: TGTGCCAGCAGTTTATCTTCCAGGGGGAGGTTTGAAGCTTTCTTT. V usage is TRBV28 and J usage is TRBJ1-1; 7 bases align to TRBD1. The CDR3 extends over 15 amino acids. V was clipped by 1 base and J by 7 bases; unmatched bases: 9. Germline lookup yields CDR1 MDHEN and CDR2 SYDVKM.

The chain joins TRBV28 to TRBJ2-4, with D possibly being TRBD2 (9 bases). Per the germline V gene, CDR1 is MDHEN and CDR2 is SYDVKM. V lost 8 bases to trimming and J lost 1 base, with 27 bases between them. CDR3 length: 19 amino acids. CDR3 in DNA: TGTGCCAGCGGAGGACCACAGGGGGTAGCGGGAGTCGCCAAAAACATTCAGTACTTC. Protein product: CASGGPQGVAGVAKNIQYF. Full variable domain (outside the CDR3, taken from reference TRBV28 and TRBJ2-4): DVKVTQSSRYLVKRTGEKVFLECVQDMDHENMFWYRQDPGLGLRLIYFSYDVKMKEKGDIPEGYSVSREKKERFSLILESASTNQTSMYLCASGGPQGVAGVAKNIQYFGAGTRLSVL.

The chain employs TRBV18 and TRBJ1-3, with unresolved D. Germline lookup yields CDR1 KGHSH and CDR2 LQKENI. The CDR3 totals 14 residues. Between the trimmed V and J ends, which lost 3 bases and 0 bases, there was a span of 6 bases. CDR3 DNA: TGTGCCAGCTCACCGACACCCTCTGGAAACACCATATATTTT. Its protein product is CASSPTPSGNTIYF.

This clone occurred once. The chain carries TRBV11-2 and TRBJ2-1, with 10 positions matching TRBD2. The CDR3 is 15 residues long. Unmatched junction bases numbered 10, after V lost 4 bases and J lost 10 bases. Germline lookup yields CDR1 SGHAT and CDR2 FQNNGV. The chain's CDR3 is CASSSASGSINEQFF. The CDR3 DNA is TGTGCCAGCAGCTCGGCTAGCGGGAGTATTAACGAGCAGTTCTTC.

Written as DNA, the CDR3 is TGTGCCAGCAGCTCGTGGACTAGCGGGGTCTCCTACGAGCAGTACTTC. It codes for CASSSWTSGVSYEQYF. The chain links TRBV7-2 to TRBJ2-7, with 12 nucleotides matching TRBD2. V shed 4 bases, J shed 0 bases, and the junction held 4 bases outside the gene matches. The CDR3 covers 16 residues. Germline V lookup: CDR1 SGHTA, CDR2 FQGNSA.

This clone has only one observation. The genes are TRBV28 and TRBJ2-3; 8 nucleotides align to TRBD2. V lost 6 bases and J lost 6; bases outside the gene matches: 11. The germline CDR1 and CDR2 sequences are MDHEN and SYDVKM. This CDR3 comprises 15 residues. The CDR3, as DNA: TGTGCCAGCAGCCCTCCCAGCGGGAGTGTGGATACGCAGTATTTT. Translation gives CASSPPSGSVDTQYF.

The rearrangement joins TRBV30 to TRBJ1-5; TRBD1 matches 10 bases. The CDR3 loop spans 15 amino acids. Germline V lookup: CDR1 GTSNPN, CDR2 SVGIG (reference sequence). After removal of 1 base from V and 7 bases from J, the junction contained 7 bases not matched to a gene. The CDR3 DNA follows: TGTGCCTGGAGTGGAATTGGGACAGGGGAACAGCCCCAGCATTTT. This translates into CAWSGIGTGEQPQHF.

Points on this clone: Additional DNA sequences in this sample encode the identical CDR3. The chain uses TRBV7-9 and TRBJ2-5; D remains unclear. CDR1 and CDR2 (germline): SEHNR, FQNEAQ (reference sequence). The CDR3 totals 14 residues. V was clipped by 5 bases and J by 2 bases, with 12 bases between them. This CDR3 is CASSLSQVQETQYF. CDR3 DNA sequence: TGTGCCAGCAGCCTAAGCCAGGTTCAAGAGACCCAGTACTTC. The entire variable domain, with the rest obtained from reference TRBV7-9 and TRBJ2-5, is as follows: DTGVSQNPRHKITKRGQNVTFRCDPISEHNRLYWYRQTLGQGPEFLTYFQNEAQLEKSRLLSDRFSAERPKGSFSTLEIQRTEQGDSAMYLCASSLSQVQETQYFGPGTRLLVL.

The CDR3 spells CASRRLAGGSKNIQYF. CDR3 sequence (DNA): TGTGCCAGCAGACGACTAGCGGGAGGTTCCAAAAACATTCAGTACTTC. The chain recombines TRBV16 with TRBJ2-4, with 13 bases identical to TRBD2. CDR1 is KGHSY and CDR2 is FQNENV in the germline V gene. J was trimmed by 2 bases and V by 6 bases; bases with no gene match: 4. The CDR3 consists of 16 residues.